This section outlines one TCR beta chain sequence together with its context. Its antigen is not known. These data originate in a study of T-cell memory formation after mild COVID-19. Overall study findings and caveats: The main location of contracting CD4+ clones was CM and EM, and that of contracting CD8+ clones was EMRA. Several responding clones turned up in pre-infection memory, indicating that cross-reactive memory may have taken part.

5'RACE primed from the constant segment yielded TCR alpha and TCR beta cDNA libraries bearing sample barcodes and UMIs. TCRdb called the 5' RACE reads again in MiXCR, with one record for every CDR3 protein. The profile covers 350,000 to 450,000 distinct CDR3 sequences, with around 27% appearing a single time and about 13% taken by the ten largest. Unmatched junction bases numbered 8, after V lost 0 bases and J lost 3 bases. From germline, CDR1 is LGHNA and CDR2 YNFKEQ. The length of the CDR3 is 17 residues. The chain links TRBV4-2 to TRBJ2-1; TRBD1 matches at 7 bases. The source of this sequence is an adult woman who had mild COVID-19 (a few samples of this study predate the infection). Cell type and time point are not known. The specimen was PBMCs or a T cell subset sorted from them (not recorded which). CDR3 in amino acids: CASSQDKGAIYYNEQFF. The CDR3 DNA sequence: TGTGCCAGCAGCCAAGATAAGGGGGCGATTTACTACAATGAGCAGTTCTTC.